These T cell receptor beta chains were read from a single sample in a study of blood T cell repertoires in COVID-19. The method was immunoSEQ multiplex PCR; TCRdb's version includes in-frame clones alone and lacks a portion of them. This table has about 190,000 clones, more than 60% appearing once. The specimen was peripheral blood. The receptors stem from a woman aged 45 to 65 with acute or convalescent COVID-19. Each CDR3 is given with its conserved first and last residue. D genes are given only for firm matches. The size entry is marked missing in some rows and otherwise reads once, few, many or a size class.

>TRBV19|.|.|TRBJ1-5
CASSGSGRNQPQHF
TGTGCCAGTAGTGGCTCAGGGCGGAATCAGCCCCAGCATTTT
>TRBV27|TRBD2|.|TRBJ2-1
CASSLFSSGVSSYNEQFF
TGTGCCAGCAGTTTATTTTCTAGCGGGGTTTCGTCCTACAATGAGCAGTTCTTC
>TRBV6-5|.|.|TRBJ1-1
CASSSGLVNTEAFF
TGTGCCAGCAGTTCCGGTCTCGTGAACACTGAAGCTTTCTTT
>TRBV28|TRBD1|.|TRBJ1-4
CASSFQTGGANEKLFF
TGTGCCAGCAGTTTCCAAACAGGGGGAGCTAATGAAAAACTGTTTTTT
>TRBV7-2|.|.|TRBJ1-5
CASSLGGQIGQPQHF
TGTGCCAGCAGCTTAGGTGGACAAATAGGTCAGCCCCAGCATTTT
>TRBV28|TRBD1|.|TRBJ2-3
CASRGRTGASDTQYF
TGTGCCAGCAGGGGCCGGACAGGTGCCTCAGATACGCAGTATTTT
>TRBV4-2|.|.|TRBJ2-2
CASSQGIPGLANTGELFF
TGTGCCAGCAGCCAAGGCATACCGGGACTGGCGAACACCGGGGAGCTGTTTTTT
>TRBV15|.|.|TRBJ2-3
CATSRGGRGSTDTQYF
TGTGCCACCAGCAGAGGGGGGCGGGGGAGCACAGATACGCAGTATTTT
>TRBV6-5|TRBD2|once|TRBJ2-7
CATRTSGTTYEQYF
TGTGCCACCAGGACTAGCGGGACCACCTACGAGCAGTACTTC
>TRBV10-1|.|.|TRBJ1-1
CASSEGLSGEMNTEAFF
TGCGCCAGCAGTGAAGGTCTGTCAGGGGAAATGAACACTGAAGCTTTCTTT
>TRBV5-6|.|.|TRBJ2-2
CASSLAGFTGELFF
TGTGCCAGCAGCTTGGCGGGGTTCACCGGGGAGCTGTTTTTT
>TRBV27|TRBD1|few|TRBJ2-2
CASSSRRGQNTGELFF
TGTGCCAGCAGTTCTCGCAGGGGGCAGAACACCGGGGAGCTGTTTTTT
>TRBV10-1|TRBD1|.|TRBJ2-1
CASSSGTVNEQFF
TGCGCCAGCAGCTCCGGGACAGTCAATGAGCAGTTCTTC
>TRBV2|TRBD2|.|TRBJ2-4
CASREPFGGTKNIQYF
TGTGCCAGCAGAGAACCCTTCGGGGGGACCAAAAACATTCAGTACTTC
>TRBV5-4|TRBD2|.|TRBJ2-7
CASSLEYGLAGKTYEQYF
TGTGCCAGCAGCTTGGAATACGGACTAGCGGGAAAAACCTACGAGCAGTACTTC
>TRBV5-1|TRBD1|once|TRBJ1-2
CASSLGGQGSYGYTF
TGCGCCAGCAGCTTGGGAGGACAGGGGTCCTATGGCTACACCTTC
>TRBV5-4|TRBD1|.|TRBJ2-7
CASSLRQGGMYEQYF
TGTGCCAGCAGCTTAAGACAGGGCGGTATGTACGAGCAGTACTTC
>TRBV6-2/TRBV6-3|.|.|TRBJ2-7
CASSSDRGGSREQYF
TGTGCCAGCAGTTCCGACAGGGGAGGGTCGCGAGAGCAGTACTTC
>TRBV4-1|.|.|TRBJ1-2
CASSQDPSRILYGYTF
TGCGCCAGCAGCCAAGATCCTAGCAGAATACTCTATGGCTACACCTTC
>TRBV4-3|.|.|TRBJ2-7
CASSRIGTPTYEQYF
TGCGCCAGCAGCCGGATCGGGACTCCCACCTACGAGCAGTACTTC
>TRBV18|.|.|TRBJ2-5
CASSQPGGNQETQYF
TGTGCCAGCTCACAACCCGGAGGGAACCAAGAGACCCAGTACTTC
>TRBV28|.|.|TRBJ1-1
CASTPHREGGNTEAFF
TGTGCCAGCACTCCACACAGGGAAGGGGGGAACACTGAAGCTTTCTTT
>TRBV27|TRBD1|.|TRBJ1-2
CASRLDRAAYGYTF
TGTGCCAGCAGGCTGGACAGGGCCGCCTATGGCTACACCTTC
>TRBV9|.|.|TRBJ1-2
CASSRMGQGDGYTF
TGTGCCAGCAGCAGAATGGGCCAGGGTGATGGCTACACCTTC
>TRBV18|TRBD1|.|TRBJ2-7
CASSPRQTGGNYEQYF
TGTGCCAGCTCACCACGGCAGACAGGGGGAAATTACGAGCAGTACTTC
>TRBV5-6|TRBD1|.|TRBJ1-1
CASSRPTGPMNTEAFF
TGTGCCAGCAGCCGCCCGACAGGGCCTATGAACACTGAAGCTTTCTTT
>TRBV30|.|.|TRBJ1-1
CAWDSGVNTEAFF
TGTGCCTGGGATTCGGGGGTGAACACTGAAGCTTTCTTT
>TRBV18|.|.|TRBJ1-5
CASSPVRGIEVIQPQHF
TGTGCCAGCTCACCAGTCAGGGGAATCGAGGTCATACAGCCCCAGCATTTT
>TRBV30|TRBD1|.|TRBJ1-5
CAWSGGRGHQPQHF
TGTGCCTGGAGTGGGGGTAGGGGGCATCAGCCCCAGCATTTT
>TRBV27|TRBD1|.|TRBJ2-5
CASSSSGGQETQYF
TGTGCCAGCAGTTCGTCAGGGGGCCAAGAGACCCAGTACTTC
>TRBV14|.|.|TRBJ1-1
CASSPRIYYAEAFF
TGTGCCAGCAGCCCTAGAATTTATTACGCTGAAGCTTTCTTT
>TRBV25-1|.|.|TRBJ1-6
CASSESGSYNSPLHF
TGTGCCAGCAGTGAATCGGGCTCCTATAATTCACCCCTCCACTTT
>TRBV10-1|TRBD2|once|TRBJ2-7
CASSGTSGAYEQYF
TGCGCCAGCAGTGGGACTAGCGGGGCCTACGAGCAGTACTTC
>TRBV28|.|.|TRBJ1-5
CASSVAGNGANQPQHF
TGTGCCAGCAGTGTAGCGGGCAATGGCGCCAATCAGCCCCAGCATTTT
>TRBV4-3|.|.|TRBJ2-6
CASSQGTTKLGANVLTF
TGCGCCAGCAGCCAAGGGACTACGAAACTTGGGGCCAACGTCCTGACTTTC
>TRBV3-1/TRBV3-2|TRBD2|.|TRBJ2-7
CASSQVLAGASSYEQYF
TGTGCCAGCAGCCAAGTCTTAGCGGGGGCCTCCTCCTACGAGCAGTACTTC
>TRBV6-4|TRBD2|.|TRBJ2-2
CASSDGLRGRKNGELFF
TGTGCCAGCAGTGACGGATTACGCGGGAGAAAGAACGGGGAGCTGTTTTTT
>TRBV5-1|.|.|TRBJ1-1
CASSWGLSRWNTEAFF
TGCGCCAGCAGCTGGGGACTCTCTCGGTGGAACACTGAAGCTTTCTTT
>TRBV5-6|TRBD1|.|TRBJ2-3
CASSWGTADTQYF
TGTGCCAGCAGCTGGGGGACAGCAGATACGCAGTATTTT
>TRBV5-1|TRBD1|.|TRBJ1-1
CASSLGVGGSPEAFF
TGCGCCAGCAGCTTGGGGGTAGGGGGCTCTCCTGAAGCTTTCTTT